Listed below are T cell receptor beta chains from one sample, sequenced in a study of T cells in Graves' hyperthyroidism and ophthalmopathy. MiXCR, applied by TCRdb to the multiplex PCR reads, yields one record per CDR3 protein. Here the sample spans 450,000 to 650,000 distinct CDR3 sequences, 13% to 15% being singletons. Sample: blood. These TCRs come from a woman aged 18-30 years with Graves' ophthalmopathy. The CDR3 runs from the conserved cysteine through the conserved F or W.

CDR3,V,J
CSVGGLQREAFF,TRBV29-1,TRBJ1-1
CASSLRRANTGELFF,TRBV27,TRBJ2-2
CAWSAKNTIYF,TRBV30,TRBJ1-3
CSALLAGGPHEQYF,TRBV20-1,TRBJ2-7
CASSPRDNPYEQYF,TRBV18,TRBJ2-7
CASSSGETSTDTQYF,TRBV19,TRBJ2-3
CSAGGASGILAYEQYF,TRBV20-1,TRBJ2-7
CSARLTSTNEQFF,TRBV20-1,TRBJ2-1
CATSDPRNYEQYF,TRBV24-1,TRBJ2-7
CASSLIPKSTDTQYF,TRBV5-8,TRBJ2-3